The 20 T cell receptor beta chains presented below share a single source sample, sequenced in a study of T cells in Graves' hyperthyroidism and ophthalmopathy. Amplified TCR beta CDR3 regions derived from RNA transcripts. The HTBI primer set drove a first-round RT-PCR of the TCR CDR3. TCRdb reprocessed the multiplex PCR reads via MiXCR and lists one record per CDR3 protein. This table has a few hundred thousand distinct CDR3 sequences, about a sixth appearing once. The specimen sequenced was blood. The receptors were gathered from a woman between 40 and 50 years old with Graves' ophthalmopathy.

The genes are TRBV10-3 and TRBJ1-1, with unresolved D. Trimming took 6 bases from V and 0 from J, leaving 11 bases between them. This CDR3 comprises 14 residues. Germline assignment: CDR1 ENHRY and CDR2 SYGVKD. In DNA form, the CDR3 reads TGTGCCATCAGCGCCCAGAACATGAACACTGAAGCTTTCTTT. Residues: CAISAQNMNTEAFF.

The rearrangement joins TRBV15 to TRBJ2-7; D is undetermined. This CDR3 contains 14 residues. V lost 4 bases, J lost 2 bases, and 12 bases lay in between. CDR1 and CDR2 (germline): LNHNV, YYDKDF (reference sequence). CDR3 DNA: TGTGCCACCAGCAATCTAGGCCGACCCTACGAGCAGTACTTC. Translating it yields CATSNLGRPYEQYF.

The table lists this clonotype with a few counts. The gene calls are TRBV29-1 and TRBJ1-2; D is possibly TRBD1 (6 bases). This CDR3 region has 13 residues. CDR1 and CDR2 from the germline V gene are SQVTM and ANQGSEA. V was shortened by 3 bases and J by 8 bases, with 16 bases between the two germline ends. CDR3 sequence reads: CSVDISGAGGYTF. The CDR3 coding sequence is TGCAGCGTTGATATTTCGGGGGCAGGGGGCTACACCTTC.

This clonotype appeared a few times. The chain couples TRBV19 to TRBJ1-6, with no clear D. Germline CDR1 reads LNHDA; CDR2 reads SQIVND (reference sequence). With 5 bases removed from V and 7 bases from J, the gap between germline ends came to 6 bases. The CDR3 contains 12 residues. The CDR3 DNA sequence: TGTGCCAGTAGTCGCCGCAATTCACCCCTCCACTTT. Encoded protein: CASSRRNSPLHF.

V gene TRBV6-1 combines with J gene TRBJ1-6; possible D gene TRBD1, 5 bases. With 5 bases removed from V and 0 bases from J, the gap between germline ends came to 14 bases. Germline CDR1 reads MNHNS; CDR2 reads SASEGT. The CDR3 extends over 17 amino acids. The CDR3 spells CASSPSRAHSYNSPLHF. The CDR3 region has the DNA TGTGCCAGCAGTCCCAGCAGGGCCCACTCCTATAATTCACCCCTCCACTTT.

This clonotype was recorded a few times. This chain uses TRBV6-1 with TRBJ2-1, with D possibly being TRBD1 (6 bases). CDR1 and CDR2 (germline): MNHNS, SASEGT. The CDR3 has 18 residues. Trimming left V 7 bases short and J 5 bases short, with 27 bases between. CDR3 residues: CASTKVGPPGVRNNEQFF. DNA of the CDR3: TGTGCCAGCACTAAGGTGGGACCCCCAGGGGTAAGGAACAATGAGCAGTTCTTC.

The rearrangement joins TRBV2 to TRBJ2-6, with a tentative D call TRBD1 (6 bases). V was pared by 5 bases and J by 2 bases, with 10 bases between. Germline lookup yields CDR1 SNHLY and CDR2 FYNNEI. CDR3 size: 15 residues. CDR3 DNA: TGTGCCAGCAGTACCAACAGGGCTGGGGCCAACGTCCTGACTTTC. Translated: CASSTNRAGANVLTF.

In its sample, this clonotype was seen many times. V and J are TRBV28 and TRBJ2-7; 9 bases align to TRBD2. V gave up 5 bases and J gave up 4 bases; unmatched junction bases: 6. CDR1 is MDHEN and CDR2 is SYDVKM in the germline V gene. This CDR3 is 14 amino acids long. The CDR3 is CASSVRLAEYEQYF. DNA of the CDR3: TGTGCCAGCAGTGTAAGACTAGCGGAGTACGAGCAGTACTTC.

This clonotype was recorded at least ten times. The V and J genes are TRBV12-3 or TRBV12-4 and TRBJ1-5; D uncertain. The ends were cut back, 3 bases at V and 5 bases at J, with 23 bases in the middle. The CDR3 totals 18 residues. CDR3 region: CASSFYSGNRGMHQPQHF. Written as DNA, the CDR3 is TGTGCCAGCAGTTTTTATTCCGGGAACCGAGGTATGCATCAGCCCCAGCATTTT.

This clonotype occurred many times. The chain recombines TRBV10-2 with TRBJ1-1; D perhaps matches TRBD1 (5 bases). Trimming removed 9 bases from V and 1 base from J, with 15 bases in between. CDR3 length: 14 amino acids. CDR1 and CDR2 from the germline V gene are WSHSY and SAAADI. This chain's CDR3 is CASAVQEKNTEAFF. DNA of the CDR3: TGCGCCAGTGCAGTACAGGAAAAGAACACTGAAGCTTTCTTT.

In its sample, this clonotype was seen a few times. The V call is TRBV7-9, the J call TRBJ2-1; TRBD2 matches at 10 bases. The germline V gene encodes CDR1 SEHNR and CDR2 FQNEAQ (reference sequence). The CDR3 consists of 16 residues. V was clipped by 5 bases and J by 5 bases; unmatched bases: 9. CDR3: CASSPKTSGVDNEQFF. Written as DNA, the CDR3 is TGTGCCAGCAGCCCCAAAACTAGCGGGGTCGACAATGAGCAGTTCTTC. The variable domain in full, with the rest retrieved from reference TRBV7-9 and TRBJ2-1, is DTGVSQNPRHKITKRGQNVTFRCDPISEHNRLYWYRQTLGQGPEFLTYFQNEAQLEKSRLLSDRFSAERPKGSFSTLEIQRTEQGDSAMYLCASSPKTSGVDNEQFFGPGTRLTVL.

In nucleotides, the CDR3 is TGTGCCAGCAGTCGGGGGGTGCCACCGGGGCGAGAGACCCAGTACTTC. Protein product: CASSRGVPPGRETQYF. The genes are TRBV12-3 or TRBV12-4 and TRBJ2-5; the match to TRBD2 covers 7 bases. The CDR3 is 16 amino acids. V lost 5 bases and J lost 4; bases outside the gene matches: 13.

In its sample, this clonotype was seen a few times. The CDR3 DNA sequence: TGTGCCAGCAGCTTAGGTTCCTCAGGGCCCACCGGGGAGCTGTTTTTT. It specifies CASSLGSSGPTGELFF. This chain uses TRBV7-8 with TRBJ2-2, with D perhaps matching TRBD1 (5 bases). The CDR3 extends over 16 amino acids. Germline-derived CDR1 and CDR2 are SGHVS and FQNEAQ. Trimming shortened V by 1 base and J by 4 bases, and 13 bases separated the two germline ends.

This clonotype has only a few counts. The rearrangement joins TRBV11-2 to TRBJ1-1; D ambiguous. Germline CDR1 reads SGHAT; CDR2 reads FQNNGV. The CDR3 totals 14 residues. V shed 3 bases and J shed 13 bases, with 21 bases lying between them. DNA of the CDR3: TGTGCCAGCAGCTTTTCTCCGGTCACCCGAGGTGGTTTCTTT. This codes for CASSFSPVTRGGFF.

This clonotype was seen ten or more times. V usage is TRBV11-3 and J usage is TRBJ2-1; D remains ambiguous. From germline, CDR1 is SGHNT and CDR2 YENEEA. V dropped 1 base and J dropped 0 bases, with 7 bases sitting between them. The CDR3 extends over 15 amino acids. Here the CDR3 DNA reads TGTGCCAGCAGCTTAGGTTCGTACTCCTACAATGAGCAGTTCTTC. Its translation is CASSLGSYSYNEQFF.

With regard to this clonotype: One end of the junction varies from germline; a read error may be responsible. V is TRBV7-2 and J is TRBJ2-2; D perhaps matches TRBD2 (5 bases). The CDR3 has 17 residues. CDR1 and CDR2 from the germline V gene are SGHTA and FQGNSA. CDR3 region: CASSPRWNEPNTGEPFF. The CDR3 DNA reads as TGTGCCAGCAGCCCAAGGTGGAACGAGCCGAACACCGGGGAGCCGTTTTTT.

This clonotype was found many times. This chain uses TRBV2 with TRBJ1-2; TRBD1 is a possible D gene (5 bases). Between the trimmed V and J ends, which lost 3 bases and 7 bases, there was a span of 12 bases. This CDR3 comprises 13 residues. The germline V gene has CDR1 SNHLY and CDR2 FYNNEI. The DNA of the CDR3 is TGTGCCAGCAGTGAGAATCAGGGCGGTGGCTACACCTTC. Translated: CASSENQGGGYTF. The full variable domain, in which reference TRBV2 and TRBJ1-2 provide the parts outside the CDR3, is EPEVTQTPSHQVTQMGQEVILRCVPISNHLYFYWYRQILGQKVEFLVSFYNNEISEKSEIFDDQFSVERPDGSNFTLKIRSTKLEDSAMYFCASSENQGGGYTFGSGTRLTVV.

This clonotype was recorded at least ten times. The V call is TRBV28, the J call TRBJ2-7; 9 nucleotides agree with TRBD1. V gave up 5 bases and J gave up 2 bases; unmatched junction bases: 16. In germline, CDR1 is MDHEN, CDR2 SYDVKM. The CDR3 extends over 18 amino acids. CDR3 residues: CASSGYRDRASWAYEQYF. CDR3 DNA: TGTGCCAGCAGTGGATACCGGGACAGGGCGAGCTGGGCCTACGAGCAGTACTTC.

The rearrangement links TRBV7-2 to TRBJ2-1; possible D gene TRBD2, 7 bases. TRBJ2-7 matches the DNA end more closely, so the J call is doubtful. Per germline, CDR1 SGHTA and CDR2 FQGNSA. CDR3 length: 15 residues. DNA for the CDR3: TGTGCCAGCAGCTTAGCGGGAGGGGGGCACAATGAGCAGTACTTC. This translates into CASSLAGGGHNEQYF.

Ten or more counts support this clonotype. The chain recombines TRBV12-3 or TRBV12-4 with TRBJ1-1; D is unclear. The CDR3 has 15 residues. V was clipped by 5 bases and J by 3 bases, with 16 bases between them. This CDR3 reads CASSRGRVYYTEAFF. As DNA, the CDR3 is TGTGCCAGCAGTCGTGGAAGGGTTTATTACACTGAAGCTTTCTTT.